The clone carrying this TCR beta chain occurred many times. Its antigen is undetermined. The data stem from a study of neurological immune-mediated disorders. Study-level results: Across subjects, expanded clones had no CDR3 amino acid sequences in common, pointing to private repertoires in all groups. The greatest TCR clonal expansion appeared in HTLV-1-associated myelopathy and the smallest, falling below healthy controls, in multiple sclerosis.

The CDR3 has 12 residues. With 0 bases removed from V and 8 bases from J, the gap between germline ends came to 8 bases. Germline V CDR1 and CDR2: SGHRS, YFSETQ. One entry per CDR3 protein, called by TCRdb with MiXCR from the 5' RACE reads. The sample records some 43,000 distinct CDR3 sequences, roughly 2.5% being singletons. Sequenced material: PBMCs. The sequence was collected from a young man with multiple sclerosis. The chain joins TRBV5-1 to TRBJ1-2, with TRBD1 as a possible D gene (5 bases). As DNA, the CDR3 is TGCGCCAGCAGCTTGGCAGGGCAAGGCTACACCTTC. It codes for CASSLAGQGYTF. The whole variable domain, remainder taken from reference TRBV5-1 and TRBJ1-2, is KAGVTQTPRYLIKTRGQQVTLSCSPISGHRSVSWYQQTPGQGLQFLFEYFSETQRNKGNFPGRFSGRQFSNSRSEMNVSTLELGDSALYLCASSLAGQGYTFGSGTRLTVV.